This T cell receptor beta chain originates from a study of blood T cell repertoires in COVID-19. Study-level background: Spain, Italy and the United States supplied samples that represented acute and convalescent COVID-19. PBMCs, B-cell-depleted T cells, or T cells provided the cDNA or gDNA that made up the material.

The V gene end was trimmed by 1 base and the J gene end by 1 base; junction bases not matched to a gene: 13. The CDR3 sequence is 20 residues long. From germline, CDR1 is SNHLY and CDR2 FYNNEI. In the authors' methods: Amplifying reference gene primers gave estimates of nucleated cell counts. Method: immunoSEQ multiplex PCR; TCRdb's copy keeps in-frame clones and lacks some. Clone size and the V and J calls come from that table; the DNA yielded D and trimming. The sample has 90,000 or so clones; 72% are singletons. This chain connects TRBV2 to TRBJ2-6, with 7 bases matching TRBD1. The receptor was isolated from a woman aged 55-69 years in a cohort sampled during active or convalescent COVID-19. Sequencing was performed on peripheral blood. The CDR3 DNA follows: TGTGCCAGCAGTGAAGGAGAGAGGGGGCCAAGGGGTTCTGGGGCCAACGTCCTGACTTTC. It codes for CASSEGERGPRGSGANVLTF.